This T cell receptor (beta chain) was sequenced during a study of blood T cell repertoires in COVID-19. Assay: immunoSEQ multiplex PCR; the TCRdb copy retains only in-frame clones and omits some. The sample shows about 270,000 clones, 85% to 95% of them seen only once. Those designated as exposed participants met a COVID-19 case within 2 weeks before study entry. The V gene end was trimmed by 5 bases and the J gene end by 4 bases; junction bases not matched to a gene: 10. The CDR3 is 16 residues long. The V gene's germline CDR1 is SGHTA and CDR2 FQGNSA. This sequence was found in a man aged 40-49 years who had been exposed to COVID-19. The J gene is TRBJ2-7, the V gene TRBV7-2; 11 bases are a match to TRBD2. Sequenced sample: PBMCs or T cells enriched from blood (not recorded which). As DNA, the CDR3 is TGTGCCAGCAGCATCCGACTAGCGGGATCTCGATACGAGCAGTACTTC. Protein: CASSIRLAGSRYEQYF.